The 21 T cell receptor beta chains below were found in one sample sequenced in a study of post-analysis software for immune sequencing data. Points from the study as a whole: TRBV segments more frequent in patients than in controls numbered five and included TRBV5-6, TRBV5-1 and TRBV20-1.

These receptors have no known antigen. Sequencing libraries made from TCR beta cDNA carried unique molecular identifiers. TCRdb passed the PCR reads through MiXCR, listing each CDR3 protein once. The sample lists around 770,000 distinct CDR3 sequences, under 60% occurring once. The material sequenced was blood. The receptors were sampled from a girl aged 10 to 17 with multiple sclerosis.

There are a few counts of this clonotype. The chain has TRBV5-6 and TRBJ2-1; TRBD1 might be the D (6 bases). The CDR3 totals 11 residues. Trimming stripped 7 bases from V and 8 bases from J, with 10 bases between. Germline loops: CDR1 SGHDT, CDR2 YYEEEE. The CDR3 DNA reads as TGTGCCAGCGGACAGTGGGATGAGCAGTTCTTC. Its translation: CASGQWDEQFF.

V usage is TRBV12-3 or TRBV12-4 and J usage is TRBJ2-7, with D tentatively TRBD1 (6 bases). V was cut by 8 bases and J by 6 bases, with 20 bases left in between. The CDR3 is made up of 14 amino acids. CDR3 nucleotides: TGTGCCAGCGGCCTTTTTTCACAGGGCGGCGAGCAGTACTTC. Translation gives CASGLFSQGGEQYF.

V and J are TRBV29-1 and TRBJ1-1, with D tentatively TRBD1 (5 bases). Looked up from germline, CDR1 is SQVTM and CDR2 is ANQGSEA. The V end lost 7 bases, the J end lost 3 bases, and 15 bases lay between the germline ends. The CDR3 extends over 13 amino acids. The CDR3 coding sequence is TGCAGCGCACTTCTTGGGGGTGACACTGAAGCTTTCTTT. This sequence encodes CSALLGGDTEAFF.

This sequence joins TRBV25-1 and TRBJ2-7; the D is unclear. Germline CDR1 reads MGHDK; CDR2 reads SYGVNS. V dropped 2 bases and J dropped 6 bases, with 5 bases sitting between them. The CDR3 is made up of 11 amino acids. Here the CDR3 DNA reads TGTGCCAGCAGTGAACACCGCGAGCAGTACTTC. Amino acid sequence: CASSEHREQYF.

This clonotype turned up a few times. The rearrangement links TRBV4-1 to TRBJ1-2; 7 nucleotides line up with TRBD1. The CDR3 is 13 residues long. V shed 0 bases, J shed 8 bases, and the junction held 3 bases outside the gene matches. The germline gives CDR1 MGHRA, CDR2 YSYEKL. The CDR3 here is CASSQEGGVGYTF. The CDR3 DNA reads TGCGCCAGCAGCCAAGAAGGGGGCGTGGGCTACACCTTC.

The chain is built from TRBV20-1 and TRBJ2-1; TRBD1 matches at 8 bases. Germline-derived CDR1 and CDR2 are DFQATT and SNEGSKA (reference sequence). This CDR3 has 17 residues. Unmatched junction bases numbered 12, after V lost 2 bases and J lost 3 bases. This CDR3 reads CSARLTEDRVFYNEQFF. The CDR3 region has the DNA TGCAGTGCTAGACTAACCGAGGACAGGGTGTTCTACAATGAGCAGTTCTTC.

The chain couples TRBV20-1 to TRBJ2-1, with TRBD2 matching 8 bases. The CDR3 has 15 amino acids. Unmatched junction bases numbered 2, after V lost 1 base and J lost 0 bases. Germline V CDR1 and CDR2: DFQATT, SNEGSKA (reference sequence). DNA for the CDR3: TGCAGTGCTAGAGTAGGGACTAGCTCCTACAATGAGCAGTTCTTC. Amino acids: CSARVGTSSYNEQFF.

This clonotype was found once. This sequence joins TRBV5-1 and TRBJ1-2; a weak D match, TRBD1 (5 bases). The CDR3 loop spans 15 amino acids. In germline, CDR1 is SGHRS, CDR2 YFSETQ. Trimming pared 4 bases from V and 6 bases from J, leaving 19 bases between. Here the CDR3 reads CASSEPGVKGNGYTF. CDR3 DNA: TGCGCCAGCAGCGAACCGGGGGTAAAGGGGAATGGCTACACCTTC.

The J gene is TRBJ2-1, the V gene TRBV29-1; TRBD2 matches 12 bases. Germline lookup yields CDR1 SQVTM and CDR2 ANQGSEA. The CDR3 is 13 residues long. V shed 6 bases and J 6 bases; nucleotides not matched to a gene: 3. The CDR3 region is CSVRLAGVNEQFF. CDR3 DNA sequence: TGCAGCGTAAGACTAGCGGGAGTCAATGAGCAGTTCTTC.

This clonotype was observed a handful of times. V gene TRBV5-1 combines with J gene TRBJ2-1; 12 bases are shared with TRBD2. The CDR3 loop spans 15 amino acids. Trimming at V came to 4 bases and at J to 4 bases, leaving 3 bases not matched to a gene. CDR1 and CDR2 (germline): SGHRS, YFSETQ. CDR3 bases: TGCGCCAGCAGCCGGACTAGCGGGGAGTACAATGAGCAGTTCTTC. It translates to CASSRTSGEYNEQFF.

The chain is built from TRBV29-1 and TRBJ2-1; 12 nucleotides match TRBD2. Germline CDR1 and CDR2: SQVTM and ANQGSEA. The J segment lost 7 bases and the V segment lost 6 bases, leaving 4 bases of the junction unmatched. The CDR3 has 13 amino acids. In DNA form, the CDR3 reads TGCAGCGTGACTAGCGGGAGTAAGAATGAGCAGTTCTTC. Its protein is CSVTSGSKNEQFF.

Concerning this clonotype: The junction and the germline gene differ at one end; a read error may be behind it. This rearrangement joins TRBV3-1 to TRBJ2-5, with TRBD2 as a possible D gene (5 bases). Germline loops: CDR1 LGHDT, CDR2 YNNKEL (reference sequence). This CDR3 spans 14 amino acids. Here the CDR3 DNA reads TGTGTCAGCAGCCCTCGGACTGTCCAAGAGACCCAGTACTTC. Translated: CVSSPRTVQETQYF.

The CDR3 DNA sequence: TGCAGCGTCAAAAAGGACTACTCCTACGAGCAGTACTTC. It yields the protein CSVKKDYSYEQYF. The gene calls are TRBV29-1 and TRBJ2-7; D may be TRBD2 (6 bases). V lost 6 bases, J lost 0 bases, and 12 bases lay in between. CDR1 SQVTM and CDR2 ANQGSEA come from the germline V gene. The CDR3 loop spans 13 amino acids.

The chain is built from TRBV7-2 and TRBJ2-5, with D unclear. The CDR3 loop spans 13 amino acids. CDR1 is SGHTA, CDR2 FQGNSA, per germline. Trimming pared 5 bases from V and 4 bases from J, leaving 11 bases between. The CDR3 loop is CASSPSARETQYF. CDR3 nucleotide sequence: TGTGCCAGCAGCCCCTCGGCGAGAGAGACCCAGTACTTC.

This chain uses TRBV25-1 with TRBJ2-7, with D tentatively TRBD1 (6 bases). The CDR3 length is 15 residues. Trimming left V 2 bases short and J 0 bases short, with 11 bases between. Per the germline V gene, CDR1 is MGHDK and CDR2 is SYGVNS. In nucleotides, the CDR3 is TGTGCCAGCAGTGAACGCGCGGACAGCTCCTACGAGCAGTACTTC. It encodes CASSERADSSYEQYF.

This clonotype appeared a few times. The chain links TRBV3-1 to TRBJ1-6; D ambiguous. The CDR3 is made up of 14 amino acids. Germline CDR1 LGHDT, CDR2 YNNKEL (reference sequence). The V and J ends lost 4 bases and 8 bases respectively, with 12 bases between them. CDR3 sequence reads: CASSRTGKHSPLHF. The CDR3 DNA reads TGTGCCAGCAGCCGGACGGGAAAGCATTCACCCCTCCACTTT.

V is TRBV11-2 and J is TRBJ2-5, with D possibly called TRBD1 or TRBD2 (5 bases each). V lost 3 bases and J lost 3, with 14 bases in between. The CDR3 loop spans 15 amino acids. Germline V gene lookup returns CDR1 SGHAT and CDR2 FQNNGV. The CDR3 reads CASSFSGTGKETQYF. The CDR3 DNA reads TGTGCCAGCAGCTTCTCGGGGACGGGAAAAGAGACCCAGTACTTC.

V is TRBV29-1 and J is TRBJ2-3; D gene uncertain. Trimming left V 1 base short and J 8 bases short, with 10 bases between. The length of the CDR3 is 12 residues. Germline assignment: CDR1 SQVTM and CDR2 ANQGSEA. The CDR3 DNA sequence: TGCAGCGTTGAAGTGGCTCCACGTACGCAGTATTTT. This sequence encodes CSVEVAPRTQYF.

This clonotype was observed a handful of times. This chain links TRBV9 with TRBJ2-1; 10 nucleotides line up with TRBD2. Germline assignment: CDR1 SGDLS and CDR2 YYNGEE. CDR3 length: 14 amino acids. The V and J ends lost 0 bases and 8 bases, in that order; junction bases with no gene match: 2. The CDR3 sequence is CASSVGLAGDEQFF. For the CDR3, the DNA is TGTGCCAGCAGCGTAGGGCTAGCGGGAGATGAGCAGTTCTTC.

For this clonotype: A read error may be the cause here, since a much bigger clone is one base away. The chain uses TRBV10-3 and TRBJ2-7; D might be TRBD2 (6 bases). The DNA end is more similar to TRBJ2-5, so the J call may be wrong. CDR1 is ENHRY, CDR2 SYGVKD, per germline. CDR3 length: 14 residues. The CDR3 bases are TGTGCCATCAGGGTAGGAGGGAGGCAAGAGACCCAGTACTTC. Protein: CAIRVGGRQETQYF.

J is TRBJ1-4 and V is TRBV6-6; tentative D call: TRBD1 (6 bases). This CDR3 is built from 12 residues. Germline assignment: CDR1 MNHNY and CDR2 SVGAGI (reference sequence). The germline V and J ends were trimmed by 2 bases and 16 bases, with 14 bases remaining between them. CDR3 sequence reads: CASSYPQGHRFF. For the CDR3, the DNA is TGTGCCAGCAGTTACCCACAGGGCCACAGGTTTTTT.